This entry concerns a single T cell receptor beta chain. Its antigen is not identified. The data derive from a study of monozygotic twins with inflammatory bowel disease. Points from the study as a whole: Backing was not found for a single strong signal or clonotype associated with IBD.

Germline CDR1 reads SGHNT; CDR2 reads YENEEA. The CDR3 loop spans 14 amino acids. For every sample, eight separate reactions were used to make cDNA. The template switching step added UMIs that contained a 6-nucleotide sample barcode. PCR of TCRalpha and TCRbeta cDNA was nested, with two rounds of 16 and 9 cycles. From its re-call of the 5' RACE reads, TCRdb lists each CDR3 protein once, without DNA. In all, the sample yields some 150,000 distinct CDR3 sequences. Sequencing was done on a sample of blood. The chain joins TRBV11-3 to TRBJ1-1; TCRdb reports TRBD1, a call that lacks DNA to check it against. The source of this sequence is a human donor with ulcerative colitis or Crohn's disease, or a healthy co-twin of an affected twin (not recorded which). CDR3 region: CASSTRQGAAEAFF.